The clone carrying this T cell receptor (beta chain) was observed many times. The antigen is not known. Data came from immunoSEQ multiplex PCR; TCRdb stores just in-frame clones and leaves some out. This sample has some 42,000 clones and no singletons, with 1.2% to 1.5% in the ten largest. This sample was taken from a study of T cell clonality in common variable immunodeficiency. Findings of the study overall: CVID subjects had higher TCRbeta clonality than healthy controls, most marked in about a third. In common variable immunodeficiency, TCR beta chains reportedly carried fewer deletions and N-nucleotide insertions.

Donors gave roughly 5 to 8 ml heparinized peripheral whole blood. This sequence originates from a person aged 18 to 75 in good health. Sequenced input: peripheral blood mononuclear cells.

Partial CDR3 DNA: TGCAGTGCTAGAGAGGGCGGCGGGGCCAGCGCCAAAAACATT. Amino acids: CSAREGGGASAKNI. The full CDR3 protein is CSAREGGGASAKNIQYF. The chain links TRBV20-1 to TRBJ2-4, with D possibly TRBD2 on 6 matching bases. The read ends 3 residues early relative to the CDR3; the germline J gene fills the gap. Trimming took off 0 bases at V and 1 base at J, with 16 bases between the two ends. Germline V gene sequence: CDR1 DFQATT, CDR2 SNEGSKA (reference sequence). The CDR3 length is 17 residues.